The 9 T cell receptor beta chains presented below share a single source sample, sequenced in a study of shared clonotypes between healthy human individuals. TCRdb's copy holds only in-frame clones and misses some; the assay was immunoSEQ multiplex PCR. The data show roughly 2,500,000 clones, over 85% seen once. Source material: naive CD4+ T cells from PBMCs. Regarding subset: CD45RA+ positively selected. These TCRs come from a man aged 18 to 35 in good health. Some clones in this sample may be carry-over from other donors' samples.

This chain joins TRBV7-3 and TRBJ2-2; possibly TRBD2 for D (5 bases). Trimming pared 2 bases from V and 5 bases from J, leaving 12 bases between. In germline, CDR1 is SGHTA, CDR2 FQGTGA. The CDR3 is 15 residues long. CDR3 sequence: CASSLLSQRTGELFF. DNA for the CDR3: TGTGCCAGCAGCTTACTTTCTCAGCGGACCGGGGAGCTGTTTTTT.

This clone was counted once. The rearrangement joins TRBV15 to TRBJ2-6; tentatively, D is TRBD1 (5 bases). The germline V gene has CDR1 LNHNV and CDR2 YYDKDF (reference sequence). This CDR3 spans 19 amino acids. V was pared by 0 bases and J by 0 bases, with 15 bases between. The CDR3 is CATSRDQGHRTSGANVLTF. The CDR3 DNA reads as TGTGCCACCAGCAGAGATCAAGGACATAGAACCTCTGGGGCCAACGTCCTGACTTTC.

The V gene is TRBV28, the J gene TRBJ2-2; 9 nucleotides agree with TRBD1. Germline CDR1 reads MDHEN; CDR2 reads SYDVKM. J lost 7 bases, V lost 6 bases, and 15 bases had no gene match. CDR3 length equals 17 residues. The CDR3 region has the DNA TGTGCCAGCAGCTTAGGGGACAGGGCGGCGTCCGGCGGGGAGCTGTTTTTT. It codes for CASSLGDRAASGGELFF.

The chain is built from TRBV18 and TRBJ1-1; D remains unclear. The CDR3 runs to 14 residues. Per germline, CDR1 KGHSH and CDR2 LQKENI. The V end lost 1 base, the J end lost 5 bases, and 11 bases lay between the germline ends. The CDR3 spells CASSPLGGVTEAFF. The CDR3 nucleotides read TGTGCCAGCTCACCACTCGGCGGGGTGACTGAAGCTTTCTTT.

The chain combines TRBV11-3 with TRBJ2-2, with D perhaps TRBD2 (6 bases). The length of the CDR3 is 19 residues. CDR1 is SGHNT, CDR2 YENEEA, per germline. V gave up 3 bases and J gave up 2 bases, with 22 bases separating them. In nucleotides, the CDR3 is TGTGCCAGCAGCTTCGGTGCCCGTTCTAGCGAGACTAACACCGGGGAGCTGTTTTTT. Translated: CASSFGARSSETNTGELFF.

The CDR3 sequence: CASSLSWGQPQHF. The CDR3 bases are TGTGCCAGCAGCTTATCATGGGGCCAGCCCCAGCATTTT. The genes are TRBV7-2 and TRBJ1-5; tentatively, D is TRBD1 (5 bases). CDR1 and CDR2 from the germline V gene are SGHTA and FQGNSA. V shed 2 bases and J shed 7 bases, with 9 bases lying between them. This CDR3 spans 13 amino acids.

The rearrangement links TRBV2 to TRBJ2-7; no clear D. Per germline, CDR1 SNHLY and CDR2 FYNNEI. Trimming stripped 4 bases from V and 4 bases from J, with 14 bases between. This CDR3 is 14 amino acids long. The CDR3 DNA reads TGTGCCAGCAGTGGTCTTGGTCTTCCATACGAGCAGTACTTC. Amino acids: CASSGLGLPYEQYF.

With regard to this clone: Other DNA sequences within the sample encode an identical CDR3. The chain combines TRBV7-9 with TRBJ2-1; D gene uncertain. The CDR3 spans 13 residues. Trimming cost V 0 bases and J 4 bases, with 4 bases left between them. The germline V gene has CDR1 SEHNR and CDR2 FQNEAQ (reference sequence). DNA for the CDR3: TGTGCCAGCAGCTTAGCGCCGTACAATGAGCAGTTCTTC. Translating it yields CASSLAPYNEQFF.

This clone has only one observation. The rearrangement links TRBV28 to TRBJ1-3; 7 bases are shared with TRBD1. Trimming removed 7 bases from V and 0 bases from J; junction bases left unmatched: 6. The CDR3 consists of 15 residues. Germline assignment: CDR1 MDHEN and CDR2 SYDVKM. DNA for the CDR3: TGTGCCAGCAAACTAGGGGGCAGCTCTGGAAACACCATATATTTT. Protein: CASKLGGSSGNTIYF.